The table lists the clone carrying this T cell receptor (beta chain) with many counts. Those patients picked for sequencing had displayed CD8+CD57+ cell expansion on flow cytometry. At the time of blood sampling, patients had not yet received any therapy. The data were obtained in a study of CD8+CD57+ T cells in acquired aplastic anemia. For CDR3 and TCR beta VDJ profiling, genomic DNA was the template used. Each CDR3 protein gets one entry after TCRdb re-called the reads with MiXCR. The table shows 200,000 to 300,000 distinct CDR3 sequences, with around half occurring only once. The CDR3 contains 15 residues. With 2 bases removed from V and 4 bases from J, the gap between germline ends came to 13 bases. Germline CDR1 and CDR2: SGHTA and FQGTGA.

The sample consisted of sorted CD4+, CD8+, or CD8+CD57+ T cells (not recorded which) from PBMCs. The receptor was isolated from a human donor with aplastic anemia. The chain links TRBV7-3 to TRBJ2-3; D may be TRBD2 (6 bases). CDR3: CASSLRGSLADTQYF. CDR3 DNA: TGTGCCAGCAGCTTACGGGGGTCCCTGGCAGATACGCAGTATTTT.